This is a list of T cell receptor beta chains from one sample in a study of shared clonotypes between healthy human individuals. TCRdb's table, derived via immunoSEQ multiplex PCR, lists solely in-frame clones and lacks some. Of roughly 320,000 clones in the sample, 80% to 90% were seen once. Material for sequencing was memory CD8+ T cells sorted from blood. These receptor sequences come from a man aged 18 to 30 in good health. Each CDR3 is given with its conserved first and last residue. D genes are given only for firm matches. For some rows the clone size is stated as once, few or many, or as a class when expanded; others skip it.

d_gene	v_gene	j_gene	abundance	CDR3nt	CDR3aa
TRBD2	TRBV28	TRBJ2-5	-	TGTGCCAGCAGTTTAACTAGCGGGTACCAAGAGACCCAGTACTTC	CASSLTSGYQETQYF
TRBD2	TRBV5-6	TRBJ2-3	-	TGTGCCAGCAGCTTGGGGACTAGCGATATTAATACGCAGTATTTT	CASSLGTSDINTQYF
-	TRBV2	TRBJ2-7	-	TGTGCCAGCAGCCGAAGCCGCCACCCGGCCTCCTACGAGCAGTACTTC	CASSRSRHPASYEQYF
-	TRBV4-1	TRBJ2-1	-	TGCGCCAGCAGCCAAGAGGTGGTAGTGGATGAGCAGTTCTTC	CASSQEVVVDEQFF
-	TRBV4-1	TRBJ1-1	-	TGCGCCAGCAGTAAGGGTGGGATCGCCACTGAAGCTTTCTTT	CASSKGGIATEAFF
TRBD2	TRBV5-4	TRBJ2-7	-	TGTGCCAGCAGCTTTTCAGCGGGGTTTGGGGAGCAGTACTTC	CASSFSAGFGEQYF
-	TRBV10-2	TRBJ2-7	-	TGCGCCAGCAGTGAGTCAGCGTACCCTCCCTACGAGCAGTACTTC	CASSESAYPPYEQYF
TRBD1	TRBV6-5	TRBJ2-1	-	TGTGCCAGCAGTGATACAGGGGGTGAGCAGTTCTTC	CASSDTGGEQFF
-	TRBV4-1	TRBJ2-7	-	TGCGCCAGCAGCCAAGATAGGGGGGGTACCTACGCCTACGAGCAGTACTTC	CASSQDRGGTYAYEQYF
TRBD1	TRBV4-1	TRBJ2-5	-	TGCGCCAGCAGCCAAGACGCCCCGGGACAGGTCGAGGAGACCCAGTACTTC	CASSQDAPGQVEETQYF
-	TRBV6-5	TRBJ1-3	-	TGTGCCAGCAGAAGTCTGGGCTACTCTGGAAACACCATATATTTT	CASRSLGYSGNTIYF
-	TRBV12-2	TRBJ2-7	-	TGTGCAAGTCGCTCCTCGGGGGTGGTCGGCTTTGTCTACGAGCAGTACTTC	CASRSSGVVGFVYEQYF
-	TRBV7-8	TRBJ2-7	-	TGTGCCAGCAGCCTCAGGGGAACCTACGAGCAGTACTTC	CASSLRGTYEQYF
-	TRBV27	TRBJ1-5	-	TGTGCCAGCAGCCTATTCGGGGGCAGCAATCAGCCCCAGCATTTT	CASSLFGGSNQPQHF
-	TRBV10-1	TRBJ2-1	-	TGCGCCAGCAGTGAGAGTTTTATTGCAGGGAGCTCCTACAATGAGCAGTTCTTC	CASSESFIAGSSYNEQFF
-	TRBV7-9	TRBJ2-7	few	TGTGCCAGCACCCTAGGACCGACGTACGAGCAGTACTTC	CASTLGPTYEQYF
-	TRBV19	TRBJ1-3	-	TGTGCCAGTAGTATTGGGATTTCCTCTGGAAACACCATATATTTT	CASSIGISSGNTIYF
TRBD2	TRBV7-9	TRBJ2-7	-	TGTGCCAGCAGCTCCGGGACTAGATCCTACGAGCAGTACTTC	CASSSGTRSYEQYF